Presented here are 18 T cell receptor beta chains from one specimen sequenced in a study of T cell responses to AZD1222 COVID-19 vaccine. Repertoires were generated with immunoSEQ multiplex PCR, while TCRdb's copy carries only in-frame clones and drops some. There are around 110,000 clones in the sample; 70% to 90% occur only once, and 3.5% to 5% lies in the top ten. Sequences were derived from peripheral blood, sampled on day 0 of MenACWY control vaccination. These receptors came from an adult in good health.

This chain uses TRBV18 with TRBJ1-1; possible D gene TRBD1, 5 bases. The germline V gene encodes CDR1 KGHSH and CDR2 LQKENI. The CDR3 consists of 14 residues. The V end was cut by 1 base, the J end by 4 bases, with 10 bases between. The CDR3 is CASSPRDGGTEAFF. CDR3 in DNA: TGTGCCAGCTCACCACGGGACGGGGGCACTGAAGCTTTCTTT. Together with reference TRBV18 and TRBJ1-1, the CDR3 gives the full variable domain: NAGVMQNPRHLVRRRGQEARLRCSPMKGHSHVYWYRQLPEEGLKFMVYLQKENIIDESGMPKERFSAEFPKEGPSILRIQQVVRGDSAAYFCASSPRDGGTEAFFGQGTRLTVV.

This sequence joins TRBV5-1 and TRBJ2-7, with TRBD1 identical over 7 bases. V was pared by 1 base and J by 4 bases, with 2 bases of the junction left unmatched. The germline V gene has CDR1 SGHRS and CDR2 YFSETQ. The CDR3 covers 13 residues. CDR3: CASSLWDSYEQYF. In nucleotides, the CDR3 is TGCGCCAGCAGCTTGTGGGACAGTTACGAGCAGTACTTC.

V gene TRBV6-2 or TRBV6-3 combines with J gene TRBJ1-4; D is undetermined. V was shortened by 4 bases and J by 7 bases, with 16 bases between the two germline ends. From germline, CDR1 is MNHEY and CDR2 SVGEGT. CDR3 length equals 15 residues. The CDR3: CASSSGVTRPEKLFF. The CDR3 region has the DNA TGTGCCAGCAGTTCGGGAGTTACCCGGCCTGAAAAACTGTTTTTT.

V usage is TRBV9 and J usage is TRBJ2-7; the D gene is possibly TRBD1 (5 bases). Germline-derived CDR1 and CDR2 are SGDLS and YYNGEE. The CDR3 sequence is 14 residues long. V lost 7 bases and J lost 2, with 16 bases in between. The CDR3 reads CASSGHDRAYEQYF. CDR3 bases: TGTGCCAGCTCAGGCCACGACAGAGCCTACGAGCAGTACTTC. The full variable domain, its missing parts supplied by reference TRBV9 and TRBJ2-7, is DSGVTQTPKHLITATGQRVTLRCSPRSGDLSVYWYQQSLDQGLQFLIQYYNGEERAKGNILERFSAQQFPDLHSELNLSSLELGDSALYFCASSGHDRAYEQYFGPGTRLTVT.

This clone was seen only a few times. The chain combines TRBV30 with TRBJ1-2; no definite D call. This CDR3 has 11 residues. Germline assignment: CDR1 GTSNPN and CDR2 SVGIG (reference sequence). The V end lost 4 bases, the J end lost 2 bases, and 5 bases lay between the germline ends. DNA of the CDR3: TGTGCCTGGAAACAGAACTATGGCTACACCTTC. This gives the protein CAWKQNYGYTF.

The gene calls are TRBV4-2 and TRBJ2-3, with 8 positions matching TRBD2. From germline, CDR1 is LGHNA and CDR2 YNFKEQ. V shed 1 base and J 4 bases; nucleotides not matched to a gene: 7. CDR3 length: 16 residues. The CDR3 DNA reads TGTGCCAGCAGCCAAGGGGGGACTAGTGGCGCAGATACGCAGTATTTT. The encoded protein is CASSQGGTSGADTQYF.

The chain joins TRBV7-9 to TRBJ1-6; TRBD1 is a possible D gene (6 bases). This CDR3 has 15 amino acids. Germline loops: CDR1 SEHNR, CDR2 FQNEAQ (reference sequence). Trimming shortened V by 2 bases and J by 5 bases, and 10 bases separated the two germline ends. The DNA of the CDR3 is TGTGCCAGCAGCTTATGGACAGCAAATAATTCACCCCTCCACTTT. Translation: CASSLWTANNSPLHF.

Written as DNA, the CDR3 is TGTGCCAGCAGCCTGCCGGGACAGGGGAACACTGAAGCTTTCTTT. Translating gives CASSLPGQGNTEAFF. The V gene is TRBV6-2 or TRBV6-3, the J gene TRBJ1-1; 9 bases match TRBD1. The germline V gene has CDR1 MNHEY and CDR2 SVGEGT. The V gene end was trimmed by 6 bases and the J gene end by 1 base; junction bases not matched to a gene: 6. The CDR3 extends over 15 amino acids.

The chain has TRBV7-9 and TRBJ2-7; D is uncertain. Trimming took 5 bases from V and 2 from J, leaving 16 bases between them. The CDR3 has 15 amino acids. CDR1 and CDR2 from the germline V gene are SEHNR and FQNEAQ (reference sequence). The CDR3 loop reads CASSPLLRTPYEQYF. As DNA, the CDR3 is TGTGCCAGCAGCCCCTTGCTTCGGACCCCCTACGAGCAGTACTTC.

The chain uses TRBV6-6 and TRBJ2-7, with D unresolved. Germline lookup yields CDR1 MNHNY and CDR2 SVGAGI (reference sequence). The length of the CDR3 is 11 residues. V shed 6 bases and J shed 3 bases, with 6 bases lying between them. The CDR3 loop is CASSFNYEQYF. The CDR3 bases are TGTGCCAGCAGCTTTAACTACGAGCAGTACTTC.

The chain couples TRBV12-5 to TRBJ1-2; D is undetermined. Germline-derived CDR1 and CDR2 are LGHNT and FRNRAP. V was pared by 6 bases and J by 4 bases, with 9 bases between. The CDR3 runs to 12 residues. Written as DNA, the CDR3 is TGTGCTAGTGGAGTCTGGGGCTATGGCTACACCTTC. Protein sequence: CASGVWGYGYTF.

The CDR3 sequence: CASSGGEQFF. CDR3 coding DNA: TGTGCCAGCAGCGGAGGTGAGCAGTTCTTC. The chain uses TRBV7-9 and TRBJ2-1, with a possible D match to TRBD2 (5 bases). Trimming removed 5 bases at V and 9 bases at J, with 5 bases between. Looked up from germline, CDR1 is SEHNR and CDR2 is FQNEAQ (reference sequence). This CDR3 has 10 amino acids.

This rearrangement joins TRBV4-1 to TRBJ1-4; D might be TRBD1 (5 bases). The ends were cut back, 3 bases at V and 4 bases at J, with 18 bases in the middle. The CDR3 spans 17 residues. CDR1 and CDR2 from the germline V gene are MGHRA and YSYEKL. CDR3 region: CASSQPRGGRRNEKLFF. Written as DNA, the CDR3 is TGCGCCAGCAGCCAGCCTCGTGGGGGACGGCGTAATGAAAAACTGTTTTTT.

The rearrangement uses TRBV4-2 and TRBJ1-1; no firm D call. Germline assignment: CDR1 LGHNA and CDR2 YNFKEQ. V lost 1 base and J 5 bases, leaving 14 bases between the germline ends. CDR3 length equals 15 residues. CDR3: CASSQVASMLTEAFF. In nucleotides, the CDR3 is TGTGCCAGCAGCCAAGTGGCGAGCATGCTTACTGAAGCTTTCTTT.

This clone was seen only once. The chain combines TRBV2 with TRBJ1-1, with 7 bases that match TRBD1. J lost 4 bases, V lost 4 bases, and 9 bases had no gene match. The CDR3 is made up of 15 amino acids. In germline, CDR1 is SNHLY, CDR2 FYNNEI. The CDR3 sequence: CASSVTRQGGTEAFF. As DNA, the CDR3 is TGTGCCAGCAGTGTGACGAGGCAGGGGGGCACTGAAGCTTTCTTT. The full variable domain, in which reference TRBV2 and TRBJ1-1 provide the parts outside the CDR3, is EPEVTQTPSHQVTQMGQEVILRCVPISNHLYFYWYRQILGQKVEFLVSFYNNEISEKSEIFDDQFSVERPDGSNFTLKIRSTKLEDSAMYFCASSVTRQGGTEAFFGQGTRLTVV.

J is TRBJ1-1 and V is TRBV5-5; a weak D match, TRBD1 (5 bases). V was cut by 1 base and J by 7 bases, with 14 bases left in between. The CDR3 sequence is 14 residues long. CDR1 SGHKS and CDR2 YYEKEE come from the germline V gene (reference sequence). DNA for the CDR3: TGTGCCAGCAGCTTGATTGCAGGCGGGGGTGAAGCTTTCTTT. Amino acids: CASSLIAGGGEAFF.

The chain couples TRBV29-1 to TRBJ1-5; D not resolved. The germline V and J ends were trimmed by 4 bases and 5 bases, with 9 bases remaining between them. Germline V lookup: CDR1 SQVTM, CDR2 ANQGSEA. CDR3 length equals 12 residues. CDR3 DNA sequence: TGCAGCGTTGGTGGCGGGGATCAGCCCCAGCATTTT. Its translation: CSVGGGDQPQHF.

The chain joins TRBV5-5 to TRBJ1-3; 7 bases match TRBD1. V trimming: 4 bases; J trimming: 4 bases; junction bases outside the gene matches: 14. From germline, CDR1 is SGHKS and CDR2 YYEKEE (reference sequence). The CDR3 runs to 17 residues. DNA for the CDR3: TGTGCCAGCAGCCGGCACCGGGGAACAGGGGTCGGAAACACCATATATTTT. Translation: CASSRHRGTGVGNTIYF.